This TCR beta chain came from a study of blood T cell repertoires in COVID-19. Study background: Donors in the United States, Italy and Spain gave samples during acute or convalescent COVID-19.

Enrollment of patients from Seattle took place during active infection, with longitudinal follow-up. Authors' processing steps: Reference gene primer amplification in the assay estimated nucleated cell counts. Profiling relied on immunoSEQ multiplex PCR, and the TCRdb table lists in-frame clones only, not all of them. V, J and clone size reflect that table, while D and trimming were determined from the DNA. The sample consists of 250,000 to 400,000 clones, about 91% of them appearing once. The CDR3 totals 16 residues. The germline V gene has CDR1 SGHVS and CDR2 FQNEAQ. Trimming removed 3 bases from V and 3 bases from J; junction bases left unmatched: 8.

Sequencing used peripheral blood. The chain carries TRBV7-8 and TRBJ1-1; 9 bases agree with TRBD1. This TCR was sampled from a woman in her twenties or thirties with COVID-19, enrolled during active disease. For the CDR3, the DNA is TGTGCCAGCAGCTTGGACAGGGGTTGGGGGGACACTGAAGCTTTCTTT. This encodes CASSLDRGWGDTEAFF. The full variable domain, with the rest looked up from reference TRBV7-8 and TRBJ1-1, is GAGVSQSPRYKVAKRGQDVALRCDPISGHVSLFWYQQALGQGPEFLTYFQNEAQLDKSGLPSDRFFAERPEGSVSTLKIQRTQQEDSAVYLCASSLDRGWGDTEAFFGQGTRLTVV.